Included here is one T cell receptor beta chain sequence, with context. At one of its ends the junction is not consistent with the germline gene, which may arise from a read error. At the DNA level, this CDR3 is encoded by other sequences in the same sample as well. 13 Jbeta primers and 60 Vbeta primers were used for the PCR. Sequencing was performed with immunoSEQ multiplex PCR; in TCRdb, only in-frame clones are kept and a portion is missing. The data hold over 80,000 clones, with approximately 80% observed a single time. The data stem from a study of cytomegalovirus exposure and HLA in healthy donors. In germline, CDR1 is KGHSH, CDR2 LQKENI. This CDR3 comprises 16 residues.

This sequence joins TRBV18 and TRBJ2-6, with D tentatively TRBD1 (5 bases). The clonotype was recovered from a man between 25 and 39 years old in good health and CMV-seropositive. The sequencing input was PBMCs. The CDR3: CASSPPRLSGANVLTF. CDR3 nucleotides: TGTGCCAGCTCACCTCCTAGACTCTCTGGGGCCAACGTCCTGACTTTT.